This record concerns one T cell receptor (beta chain) sequence. The antigen it recognizes is unknown. The sample holds no much larger clone one base away, and base qualities are not on file. Libraries were made using the immunoSEQ multiplex PCR assay. TCRdb obtained this table from immuneACCESS and retained in-frame rearrangements with V and J assigned. These tables miss some clones; where compared with another copy, unresolved V genes account for less than half of the shortfall, and the remainder is unexplained. Present in this sample are roughly 38,000 clones, 90% of which were seen just once. The top ten clones comprise roughly 5% of the sample. The data originate from a study of T cell changes during pregnancy in multiple sclerosis (dated by TCRdb to about 2019). As for the study more broadly: In women with multiple sclerosis, the researchers looked at how the T cell repertoire shifted as pregnancy progressed.

The CDR1 and CDR2 encoded by the germline V gene (reference sequence) are SEHNR and FQNEAQ. There are 14 amino acids in the CDR3, from cysteine to phenylalanine inclusive. The CDR3 DNA has 42 bases and is translated from base 1. Unmatched junction bases come to 6, with V trimmed by 5 bases and J by 8 bases. The receptor was derived from a female donor in good health, enrolled as a control in a pregnancy study. The sample was peripheral blood, taken in the third trimester of pregnancy. Rearrangement joined TRBV7-9 to TRBJ2-4; TRBD1 aligns with 10 central bases. The CDR3 sequence is CASSNRDRGDIQYF. DNA sequence: TGTGCCAGCAGCAACCGGGACAGGGGAGACATTCAGTACTTC.